Shown below are 2 T cell receptor beta chains from a single sample sequenced in a study of cytomegalovirus exposure and HLA in healthy donors (dated by TCRdb to the late 2010s). The protocol used for the library was the immunoSEQ multiplex PCR assay. A mixture of 60 forward primers for TCR Vbeta segments and 13 reverse primers for TCR Jbeta segments was used in the multiplex PCR. Here the immuneACCESS table is served through TCRdb, limited to in-frame sequences with V and J called. Missing clones are a known gap in these copies; in checked studies unresolved V genes cover under half, and the rest lacks a known reason. The sample table records about 130,000 clones; about 71% of these occur just once. The ten largest clonotypes hold about 3.3% of the sample. The sample was PBMCs. The receptors were sampled from a woman between 45 and 65 years old in good health and CMV-seronegative.

The rearrangement links TRBV2 to TRBJ1-2, with 10 bases fitting TRBD1. The junction had 3 bases not matched to a gene; V was cut back by 4 bases and J by 4 bases. CDR3 size: 14 residues. From germline, CDR1 is SNHLY and CDR2 FYNNEI. The CDR3 nucleotides are TGTGCCAGCAGTGTGACAGGGGGCAGCTATGGCTACACCTTC. Translated: CASSVTGGSYGYTF.

The table lists this clone with a count of one. This sequence joins TRBV7-9 and TRBJ2-5, with D maybe TRBD2 (7 bases). The CDR3 extends over 14 amino acids. Between the trimmed V and J ends, which lost 5 bases and 2 bases, there was a span of 12 bases. In germline, CDR1 is SEHNR, CDR2 FQNEAQ (reference sequence). Written as DNA, the CDR3 is TGTGCCAGCAGCATGGGGGGGGCTCAAGAGACCCAGTACTTC. It yields the protein CASSMGGAQETQYF.